These T cell receptor beta chains were read from a single sample in a study of blood T cells in healthy people across ages. MiXCR, run by TCRdb on the 5' RACE reads, gives a single entry per CDR3 protein. This sample has about 1.7 million distinct CDR3 sequences; over 25% occur once, and the top ten carry 7.7%. The sequenced sample was blood. The source of these receptors is a young woman in good health. Each CDR3 is given with its conserved first and last residue. Each record gives: D gene, J gene, V gene, clone size, CDR3 protein, CDR3 DNA. The D gene is left open where the match is weak. The size entry is marked missing in some rows and otherwise reads once, few, many or a size class.

TRBD2	TRBJ2-1	TRBV6-2/TRBV6-3	few	CASSYPSGSHNEQFF	TGTGCCAGCAGTTACCCTAGCGGATCCCACAATGAGCAGTTCTTC
NA	TRBJ2-1	TRBV5-1	NA	CASSPDPSGPNEQFF	TGCGCCAGCAGCCCCGACCCCTCCGGGCCAAACGAGCAGTTCTTC
NA	TRBJ1-4	TRBV5-6	few	CASSLGPGEAEKLFF	TGTGCCAGCAGCTTGGGGCCAGGGGAGGCTGAAAAACTGTTTTTT
NA	TRBJ2-7	TRBV6-6	few	CASTPGGPPEGEQYF	TGTGCCAGCACCCCCGGGGGACCCCCGGAGGGGGAGCAGTACTTC
NA	TRBJ2-3	TRBV7-2	NA	CASSLPSVVARAAGDTQYF	TGTGCCAGCAGCTTACCCTCCGTTGTTGCGAGAGCCGCTGGAGATACGCAGTATTTT
TRBD1	TRBJ2-5	TRBV3-1	few	CASSQGFRDRAGQETQYF	TGTGCCAGCAGCCAAGGTTTTCGGGACAGGGCGGGACAAGAGACCCAGTACTTC
NA	TRBJ2-1	TRBV3-1	NA	CASSLTGKPGNEQFF	TGTGCCAGCAGCCTTACGGGGAAGCCAGGCAATGAGCAGTTCTTC
TRBD2	TRBJ2-1	TRBV4-1	few	CASSPGGRGEQFF	TGCGCCAGCAGCCCGGGGGGGCGGGGTGAGCAGTTCTTC
TRBD1	TRBJ1-1	TRBV12-5	few	CASGLTTGGNTEAFF	TGTGCTAGTGGTTTGACGACAGGGGGGAACACTGAAGCTTTCTTT
TRBD1	TRBJ2-2	TRBV12-3/TRBV12-4	few	CASRPGQGFAGELFF	TGTGCCAGCAGACCGGGACAGGGTTTCGCCGGGGAGCTGTTTTTT
NA	TRBJ1-1	TRBV7-3	few	CASSLNRANTEAFF	TGTGCCAGCAGCTTAAACAGGGCGAACACTGAAGCTTTCTTT
NA	TRBJ2-3	TRBV20-1	NA	CSARDGGEGTDTQYF	TGCAGTGCTAGAGATGGGGGTGAGGGGACAGATACGCAGTATTTT
NA	TRBJ2-7	TRBV5-5	few	CASRIEGGGHEQYF	TGTGCCAGCAGGATCGAGGGGGGAGGCCACGAGCAGTACTTC
NA	TRBJ1-1	TRBV29-1	NA	CSGSAVTEAFF	TGCAGTGGATCCGCGGTGACTGAAGCTTTCTTT
TRBD2	TRBJ2-1	TRBV5-1	NA	CASSIHINPTSGRINEQFF	TGCGCCAGCAGCATCCACATAAATCCGACTAGCGGGAGGATAAATGAGCAGTTCTTT
TRBD2	TRBJ2-3	TRBV5-1	many	CASSTGGGALDTQYF	TGCGCCAGCAGCACAGGCGGGGGGGCTCTGGATACGCAGTATTTT
TRBD1	TRBJ1-2	TRBV20-1	NA	CSARDGQGPYGYTF	TGCAGTGCTAGAGATGGACAGGGGCCCTATGGCTACACCTTC
NA	TRBJ2-5	TRBV7-6	NA	CASSLVGLVSETQYF	TGTGCCAGCAGCTTAGTGGGGCTAGTATCAGAGACCCAGTACTTC
NA	TRBJ2-5	TRBV24-1	NA	CATSGPLESGETQYF	TGTGCCACCAGTGGTCCCCTCGAGTCAGGGGAGACCCAGTACTTC
NA	TRBJ2-2	TRBV6-4	few	CASQSGPAGELFF	TGTGCCAGCCAAAGCGGACCGGCCGGGGAGCTGTTTTTT
NA	TRBJ1-2	TRBV28	few	CASAQLNYGYTF	TGTGCCAGCGCACAGCTTAACTATGGCTACACCTTC
TRBD1	TRBJ1-2	TRBV7-9	NA	CASSSRMDRVSYGYTF	TGTGCCAGCAGCTCCAGAATGGACAGGGTGTCCTATGGCTACACCTTC
NA	TRBJ2-5	TRBV9	NA	CASSPTSTGIGETQYF	TGTGCCAGCAGCCCCACTTCCACAGGGATTGGAGAGACCCAGTACTTC
NA	TRBJ2-1	TRBV7-2	few	CATSGTLNEQFF	TGTGCGACATCAGGAACGCTCAATGAGCAGTTCTTC
NA	TRBJ1-4	TRBV7-9	NA	CASSPRDDADEKLFF	TGTGCCAGCAGCCCACGGGACGACGCGGATGAAAAACTGTTTTTT
NA	TRBJ1-4	TRBV20-1	few	CSAIGSEDEKLFF	TGCAGTGCTATAGGCAGCGAAGATGAAAAACTGTTTTTT
TRBD2	TRBJ2-7	TRBV11-2	few	CASSRIGRGTTHEQYF	TGTGCCAGCAGCAGGATAGGCCGGGGGACTACACACGAGCAGTACTTC
TRBD2	TRBJ2-1	TRBV25-1	few	CASSEFALAGLNEQFF	TGTGCCAGCAGTGAATTTGCTCTAGCGGGGCTCAATGAGCAGTTCTTC
TRBD1	TRBJ1-2	TRBV29-1	few	CSGSGTGNYGYTF	TGCAGCGGTTCCGGGACAGGGAACTATGGCTACACCTTC
NA	TRBJ2-7	TRBV24-1	many	CATGTLSSYEQYF	TGTGCCACCGGGACTCTTAGCTCCTACGAGCAGTACTTC
NA	TRBJ1-2	TRBV29-1	NA	CSVGQGRIYGYTF	TGCAGCGTCGGCCAGGGGAGGATCTATGGCTACACCTTC
TRBD1	TRBJ2-5	TRBV24-1	NA	CATSDLPRTGDLGTQYF	TGTGCCACCAGTGATTTGCCCCGGACAGGGGACTTGGGGACCCAGTACTTC
NA	TRBJ2-2	TRBV5-5	NA	CASSLLGTNTGELFF	TGTGCCAGCAGCTTGCTCGGGACGAACACCGGGGAGCTGTTTTTT
NA	TRBJ1-1	TRBV20-1	few	CSARKTGLNTEAFF	TGCAGTGCTCGCAAGACAGGCCTGAACACTGAAGCTTTCTTT
TRBD1	TRBJ2-7	TRBV20-1	many	CSAARDRAAGEQYF	TGCAGTGCCGCAAGGGACAGGGCGGCAGGGGAGCAGTACTTC
TRBD1	TRBJ2-5	TRBV24-1	few	CATSDFFRDRGKPAQYF	TGTGCCACCAGTGATTTTTTCAGGGACAGGGGAAAGCCGGCTCAGTACTTC
NA	TRBJ1-2	TRBV20-1	many	CSAILDRINYGYTF	TGCAGTGCTATCCTTGACCGGATCAACTATGGCTACACCTTC
TRBD1	TRBJ1-1	TRBV10-3	few	CAISANTGQGSTEAFF	TGTGCCATCAGTGCGAATACGGGACAGGGGTCGACTGAAGCTTTCTTT
NA	TRBJ2-6	TRBV7-3	NA	CASSLRQQISGANVLTF	TGTGCCAGCAGCTTGCGACAGCAAATCTCTGGGGCCAACGTCCTGACTTTC
TRBD2	TRBJ2-2	TRBV13	NA	CASSLIGLADKDTGELFF	TGTGCCAGCAGCTTAATTGGGCTAGCGGACAAGGACACCGGGGAGCTGTTTTTT
NA	TRBJ1-1	TRBV10-2	once	CAIANGGLENTEAFF	TGCGCCATAGCCAACGGGGGCCTTGAGAACACTGAAGCTTTCTTT
NA	TRBJ2-7	TRBV29-1	many	CSVEHGFDEQYF	TGCAGCGTTGAGCACGGCTTTGACGAGCAGTACTTC
TRBD1	TRBJ1-2	TRBV20-1	NA	CIAREQGGNYGYTF	TGCATTGCTAGAGAACAGGGGGGTAACTATGGCTACACCTTC
NA	TRBJ2-3	TRBV12-3/TRBV12-4	many	CASTISGVNTDTQYF	TGTGCCAGCACCATCTCCGGGGTCAACACAGATACGCAGTATTTT
TRBD1	TRBJ2-5	TRBV29-1	many	CSVTDRGETQYF	TGCAGCGTTACGGACAGGGGAGAGACCCAGTACTTC
NA	TRBJ1-5	TRBV7-9	NA	CASSSGQIGQPQHF	TGTGCCAGCAGCTCTGGACAGATTGGGCAGCCCCAGCATTTT